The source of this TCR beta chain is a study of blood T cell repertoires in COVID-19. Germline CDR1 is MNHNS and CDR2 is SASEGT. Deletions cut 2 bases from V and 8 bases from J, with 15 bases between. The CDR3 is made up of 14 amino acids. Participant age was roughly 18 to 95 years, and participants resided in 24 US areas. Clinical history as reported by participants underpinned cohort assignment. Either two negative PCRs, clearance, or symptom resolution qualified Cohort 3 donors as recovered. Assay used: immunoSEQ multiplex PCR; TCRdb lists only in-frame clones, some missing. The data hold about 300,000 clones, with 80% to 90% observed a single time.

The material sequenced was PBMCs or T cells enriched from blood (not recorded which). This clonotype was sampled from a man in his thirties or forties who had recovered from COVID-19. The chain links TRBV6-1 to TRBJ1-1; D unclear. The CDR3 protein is CASSEPVPGKEAFF. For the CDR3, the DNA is TGTGCCAGCAGTGAACCTGTACCTGGCAAAGAAGCTTTCTTT.